The rows below give T cell receptor beta chains drawn from one sample of a study of CD4+ T cells in melanoma. Repertoires were generated with immunoSEQ multiplex PCR, while TCRdb's copy carries only in-frame clones and drops some. The sample carries about 9,900 clones, roughly 62% recorded once. The sequencing sample was made of cells from a culture (not recorded whether cultured in vitro). The receptors were sampled from a human donor with melanoma. CDR3s include the opening cysteine and the closing phenylalanine or tryptophan. The D gene is left open where the match is weak. Not every row has a clone size; where given, it reads once, few, many or a size class.

D,V,size,J,DNA,CDR3
-,TRBV7-8,-,TRBJ1-2,TGTGCCAGCAGCCCGGAACTGACAGGTCTCGCTTCTGGCTACACCTTC,CASSPELTGLASGYTF
TRBD1,TRBV4-2,-,TRBJ1-2,TGTGCCAGCAGCTTGCCCGACAGGGAGATCTATGGCTACACCTTC,CASSLPDREIYGYTF
-,TRBV2,-,TRBJ1-1,TGTGCCAGCGACCGCGGGGGGGCGCGTGAAGCTTTCTTT,CASDRGGAREAFF
TRBD2,TRBV4-1,-,TRBJ2-5,TGCGCCAGCAGCCAAGGGGCGGCGGGGGGGCGAGAGACCCAGTACTTC,CASSQGAAGGRETQYF
TRBD1,TRBV7-9,once,TRBJ2-7,TGTGCCAGCAGCTCCGGACAGGGATGGGGTGAAGAGCAGTACTTC,CASSSGQGWGEEQYF
-,TRBV5-4,few,TRBJ1-2,TGTGCCAGCAGCTTGGAGATACGAACCCTGACGGCTAACTATGGCTACACCTTC,CASSLEIRTLTANYGYTF
-,TRBV2,once,TRBJ2-3,TGTGCCAGCAGTCCCAACAGGGATAATACGCAGTATTTT,CASSPNRDNTQYF
-,TRBV21-1,-,TRBJ1-5,TGTGCCAGCAGACATGAATGGGCAGTCTATAATCAGCCCCAGCATTTT,CASRHEWAVYNQPQHF
-,TRBV7-6,-,TRBJ1-2,TGTGCCAGCAGCTTAGGGGGTTCGCAGGGCTACACCTTC,CASSLGGSQGYTF
-,TRBV5-1,-,TRBJ2-6,TGCGCCAGCAGCTTGGGCAGTGGGGGATTCGCTGGGGCCAACGTCCTGACTTTC,CASSLGSGGFAGANVLTF
-,TRBV4-1,few,TRBJ2-5,TGCGCCAGCAGCCCCCTCTTGCGGCGATCTCAAGAGACCCAGTACTTC,CASSPLLRRSQETQYF
-,TRBV5-1,-,TRBJ2-7,TGCGCCAGCAGCTTGGCGGGTTCCGAGCAGTACTTC,CASSLAGSEQYF
-,TRBV4-1,few,TRBJ1-2,TGCGCCAGCAGCCAAGAGCCAGGAGGCTATGGCTACACCTTC,CASSQEPGGYGYTF
TRBD1,TRBV5-4,-,TRBJ1-2,TGTGCCAGCGGAGACAGGGGGCTTCGGTATGGCTACACCTTC,CASGDRGLRYGYTF
-,TRBV18,medium-sized,TRBJ1-2,TGTGCCAGCTCACCACTACAGGGCTCTGGCTACACCTTC,CASSPLQGSGYTF
-,TRBV6-6,-,TRBJ1-6,TGTGCCAGCAGTTACCGGGACCTTAATTCACCCCTCCACTTT,CASSYRDLNSPLHF
TRBD1,TRBV7-9,-,TRBJ1-6,TGTGCCAGCAGCTCGGGACAGGGGTTCTATAATTCACCCCTCCACTTT,CASSSGQGFYNSPLHF
TRBD1,TRBV29-1,few,TRBJ1-6,TGCAGCGCCTGGACAGGGGGCAATTCACCCCTCCACTTT,CSAWTGGNSPLHF
-,TRBV6-5,-,TRBJ1-1,TGTGCCAGCAGGGCGGGAACGAACACTGAAGCTTTCTTT,CASRAGTNTEAFF
-,TRBV5-1,-,TRBJ1-2,TGCGCCAGCAGCTTGGCCTGGGACGGTGGCTACACCTTC,CASSLAWDGGYTF
TRBD1,TRBV6-5,-,TRBJ1-5,TGTGCCAGCAGTACGACAGGGGTCAATCAGCCCCAGCATTTT,CASSTTGVNQPQHF
-,TRBV11-3,few,TRBJ2-2,TGTGCCAGCGGCAAAAGCGGCACCGGGGAGCTGTTTTTT,CASGKSGTGELFF
-,TRBV30,-,TRBJ2-7,TGTGCCTGGAGAACGGATTCCTACGAGCAGTACTTC,CAWRTDSYEQYF
-,TRBV7-8,-,TRBJ2-5,TGTGCCAGCAGCTCGGATACAGGGAGGCGAGAGACCCAGTACTTC,CASSSDTGRRETQYF
-,TRBV6-6,-,TRBJ1-2,TGTGCCAGCAGTTACTTTGGGGGTGGCGGCTACACCTTC,CASSYFGGGGYTF
-,TRBV19,-,TRBJ2-3,TGTGCCAGTAGGATCAGCGGACGCACAGATACGCAGTATTTT,CASRISGRTDTQYF
-,TRBV4-2,-,TRBJ2-5,TGTGCCAGCAGCTTCCCAGGGACAGAGACCCAGTACTTC,CASSFPGTETQYF
-,TRBV6-5,once,TRBJ1-1,TGTGCCAGCAGTACCTTTCAGGGCCTCGCTGAAGCTTTCTTT,CASSTFQGLAEAFF
-,TRBV2,-,TRBJ2-1,TGTGCCAGCAGTGAGTCCCCGGCGGGCAATGAGCAGTTCTTC,CASSESPAGNEQFF